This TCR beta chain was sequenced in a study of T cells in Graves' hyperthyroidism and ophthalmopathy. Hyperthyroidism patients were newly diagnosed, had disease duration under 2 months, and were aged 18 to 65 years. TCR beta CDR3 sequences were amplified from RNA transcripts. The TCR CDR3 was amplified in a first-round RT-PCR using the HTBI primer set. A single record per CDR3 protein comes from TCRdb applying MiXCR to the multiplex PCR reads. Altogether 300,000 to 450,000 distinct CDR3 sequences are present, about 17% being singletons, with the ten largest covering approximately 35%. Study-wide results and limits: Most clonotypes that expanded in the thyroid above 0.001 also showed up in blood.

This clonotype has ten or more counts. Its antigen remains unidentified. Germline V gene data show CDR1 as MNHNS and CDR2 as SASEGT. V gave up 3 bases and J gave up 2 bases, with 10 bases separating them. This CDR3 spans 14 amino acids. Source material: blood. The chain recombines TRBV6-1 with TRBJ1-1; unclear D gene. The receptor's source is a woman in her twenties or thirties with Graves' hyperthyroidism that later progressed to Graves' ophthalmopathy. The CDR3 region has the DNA TGTGCCAGCAGTGACGGGGTAGGAAACACTGAAGCTTTCTTT. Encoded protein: CASSDGVGNTEAFF.